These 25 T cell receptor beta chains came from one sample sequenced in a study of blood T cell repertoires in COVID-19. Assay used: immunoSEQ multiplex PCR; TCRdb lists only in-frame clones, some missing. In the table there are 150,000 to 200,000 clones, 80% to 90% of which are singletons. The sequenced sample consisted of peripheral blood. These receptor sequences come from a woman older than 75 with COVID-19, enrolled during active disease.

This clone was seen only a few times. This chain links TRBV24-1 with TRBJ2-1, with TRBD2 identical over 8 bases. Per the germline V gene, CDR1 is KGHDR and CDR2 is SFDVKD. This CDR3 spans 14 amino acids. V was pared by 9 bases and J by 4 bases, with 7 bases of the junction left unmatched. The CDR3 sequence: CATGIAGLYNEQFF. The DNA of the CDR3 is TGTGCCACCGGAATAGCGGGGTTATACAATGAGCAGTTCTTC.

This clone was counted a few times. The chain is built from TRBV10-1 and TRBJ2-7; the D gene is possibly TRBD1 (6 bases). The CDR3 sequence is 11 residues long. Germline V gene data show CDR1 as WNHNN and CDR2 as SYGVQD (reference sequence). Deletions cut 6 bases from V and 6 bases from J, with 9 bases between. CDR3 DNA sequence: TGCGCCAGCAGGGGGACAAGCGAGCAGTACTTC. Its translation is CASRGTSEQYF.

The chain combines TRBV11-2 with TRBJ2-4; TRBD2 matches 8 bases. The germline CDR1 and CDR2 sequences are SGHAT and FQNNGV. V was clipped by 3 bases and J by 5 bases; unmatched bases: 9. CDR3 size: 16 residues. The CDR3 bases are TGTGCCAGCAGCTTCCTTCCCGCGGGGGGCCAAAACATTCAGTACTTC. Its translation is CASSFLPAGGQNIQYF.

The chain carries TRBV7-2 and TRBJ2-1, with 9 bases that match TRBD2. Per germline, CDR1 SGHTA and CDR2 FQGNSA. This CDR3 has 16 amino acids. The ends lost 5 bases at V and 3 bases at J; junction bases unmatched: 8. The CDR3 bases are TGTGCCAGCAGCCCTCTAGCGGGGCCACACTACAATGAGCAGTTCTTC. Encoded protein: CASSPLAGPHYNEQFF.

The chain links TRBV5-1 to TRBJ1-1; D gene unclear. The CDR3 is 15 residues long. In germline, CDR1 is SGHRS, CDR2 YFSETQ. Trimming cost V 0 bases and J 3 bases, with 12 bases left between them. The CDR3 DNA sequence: TGCGCCAGCAGCTTGGCGCCGGTCGGGTACACTGAAGCTTTCTTT. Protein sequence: CASSLAPVGYTEAFF.

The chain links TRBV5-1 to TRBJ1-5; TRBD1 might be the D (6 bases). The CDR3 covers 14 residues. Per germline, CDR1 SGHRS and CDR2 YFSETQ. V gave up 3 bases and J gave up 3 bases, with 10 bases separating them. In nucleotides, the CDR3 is TGCGCCAGCAGCTCAGGACAGCTCAATCAGCCCCAGCATTTT. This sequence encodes CASSSGQLNQPQHF. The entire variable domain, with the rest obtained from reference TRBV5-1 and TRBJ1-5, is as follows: KAGVTQTPRYLIKTRGQQVTLSCSPISGHRSVSWYQQTPGQGLQFLFEYFSETQRNKGNFPGRFSGRQFSNSRSEMNVSTLELGDSALYLCASSSGQLNQPQHFGDGTRLSIL.

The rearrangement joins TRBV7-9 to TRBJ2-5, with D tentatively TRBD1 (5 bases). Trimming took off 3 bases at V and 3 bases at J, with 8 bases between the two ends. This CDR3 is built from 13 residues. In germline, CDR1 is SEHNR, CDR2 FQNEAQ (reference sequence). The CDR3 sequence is CASSFRQKETQYF. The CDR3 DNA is TGTGCCAGCAGCTTTCGACAGAAAGAGACCCAGTACTTC. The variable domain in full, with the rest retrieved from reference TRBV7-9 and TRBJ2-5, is DTGVSQNPRHKITKRGQNVTFRCDPISEHNRLYWYRQTLGQGPEFLTYFQNEAQLEKSRLLSDRFSAERPKGSFSTLEIQRTEQGDSAMYLCASSFRQKETQYFGPGTRLLVL.

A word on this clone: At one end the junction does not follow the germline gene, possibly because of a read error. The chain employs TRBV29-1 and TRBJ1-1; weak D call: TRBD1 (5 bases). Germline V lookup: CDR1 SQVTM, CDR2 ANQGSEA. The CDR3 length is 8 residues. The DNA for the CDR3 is TGCAGCGGGGGGGACGGGGACTTT. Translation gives CSGGDGDF.

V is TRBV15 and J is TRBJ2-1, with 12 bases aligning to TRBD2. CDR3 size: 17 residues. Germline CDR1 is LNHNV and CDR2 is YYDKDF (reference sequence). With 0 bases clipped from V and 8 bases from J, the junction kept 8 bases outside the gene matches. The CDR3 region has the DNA TGTGCCACCAGCAGAGATATGACCCTAGCGGGAGGGGATGAGCAGTTCTTC. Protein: CATSRDMTLAGGDEQFF. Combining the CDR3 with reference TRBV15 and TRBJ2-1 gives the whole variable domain DAMVIQNPRYQVTQFGKPVTLSCSQTLNHNVMYWYQQKSSQAPKLLFHYYDKDFNNEADTPDNFQSRRPNTSFCFLDIRSPGLGDTAMYLCATSRDMTLAGGDEQFFGPGTRLTVL.

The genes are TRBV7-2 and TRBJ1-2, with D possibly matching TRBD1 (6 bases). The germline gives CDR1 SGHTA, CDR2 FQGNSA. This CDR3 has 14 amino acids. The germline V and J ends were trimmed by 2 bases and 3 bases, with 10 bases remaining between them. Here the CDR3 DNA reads TGTGCCAGCAGCTTACGCTCAGGGGACTATGGCTACACCTTC. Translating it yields CASSLRSGDYGYTF.

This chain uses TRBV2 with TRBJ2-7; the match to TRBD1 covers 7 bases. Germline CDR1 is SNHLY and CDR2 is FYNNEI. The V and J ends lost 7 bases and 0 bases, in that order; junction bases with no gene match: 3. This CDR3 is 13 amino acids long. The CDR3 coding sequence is TGTGCCAGCAACGGACAGGTCTCCTACGAGCAGTACTTC. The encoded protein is CASNGQVSYEQYF.

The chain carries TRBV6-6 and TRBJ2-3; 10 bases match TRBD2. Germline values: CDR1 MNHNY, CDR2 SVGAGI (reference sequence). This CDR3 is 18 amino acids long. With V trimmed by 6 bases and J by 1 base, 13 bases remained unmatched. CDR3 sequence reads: CASRRGTSVSQGTDTQYF. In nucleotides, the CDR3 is TGTGCCAGCAGACGAGGGACTAGCGTATCGCAGGGCACAGATACGCAGTATTTT.

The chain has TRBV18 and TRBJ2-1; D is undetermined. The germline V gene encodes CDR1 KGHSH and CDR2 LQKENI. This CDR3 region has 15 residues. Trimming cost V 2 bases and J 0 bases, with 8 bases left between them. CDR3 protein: CASSPVPGSYNEQFF. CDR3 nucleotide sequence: TGTGCCAGCTCACCAGTTCCGGGCTCCTACAATGAGCAGTTCTTC. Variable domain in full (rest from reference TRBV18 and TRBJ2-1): NAGVMQNPRHLVRRRGQEARLRCSPMKGHSHVYWYRQLPEEGLKFMVYLQKENIIDESGMPKERFSAEFPKEGPSILRIQQVVRGDSAAYFCASSPVPGSYNEQFFGPGTRLTVL.

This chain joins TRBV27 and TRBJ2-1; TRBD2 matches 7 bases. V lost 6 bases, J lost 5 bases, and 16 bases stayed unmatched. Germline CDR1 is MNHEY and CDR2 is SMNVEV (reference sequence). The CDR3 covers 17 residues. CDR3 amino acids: CASSFLPGLSLHNEQFF. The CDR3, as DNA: TGTGCCAGCAGCTTCCTACCGGGACTAAGTTTACACAATGAGCAGTTCTTC.

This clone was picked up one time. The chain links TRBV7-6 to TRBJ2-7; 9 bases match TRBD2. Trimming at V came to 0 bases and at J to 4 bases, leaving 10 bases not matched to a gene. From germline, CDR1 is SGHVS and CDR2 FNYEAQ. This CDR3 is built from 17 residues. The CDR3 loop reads CASSLASSGKSQYEQYF. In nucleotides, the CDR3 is TGTGCCAGCAGCTTAGCGTCTAGCGGGAAGTCTCAATACGAGCAGTACTTC.

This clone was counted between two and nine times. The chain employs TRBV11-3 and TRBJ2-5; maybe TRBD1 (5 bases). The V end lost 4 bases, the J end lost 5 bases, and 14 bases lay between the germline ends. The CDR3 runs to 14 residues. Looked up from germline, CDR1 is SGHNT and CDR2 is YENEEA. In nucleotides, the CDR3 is TGTGCCAGCAGCTGGTTAGGGGCCGGGGAGACCCAGTACTTC. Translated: CASSWLGAGETQYF.

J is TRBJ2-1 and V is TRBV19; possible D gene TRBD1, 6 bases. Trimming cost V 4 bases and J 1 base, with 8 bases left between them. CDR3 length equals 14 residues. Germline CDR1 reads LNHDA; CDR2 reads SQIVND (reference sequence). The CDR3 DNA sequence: TGTGCCAGTAGTAGACAGGCGTCCTACAATGAGCAGTTCTTC. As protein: CASSRQASYNEQFF.

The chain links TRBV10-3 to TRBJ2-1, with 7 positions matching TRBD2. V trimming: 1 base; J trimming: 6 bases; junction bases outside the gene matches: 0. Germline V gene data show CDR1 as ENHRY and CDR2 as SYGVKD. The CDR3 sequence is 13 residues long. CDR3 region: CAISEWEGNEQFF. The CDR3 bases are TGTGCCATCAGTGAGTGGGAGGGCAATGAGCAGTTCTTC.

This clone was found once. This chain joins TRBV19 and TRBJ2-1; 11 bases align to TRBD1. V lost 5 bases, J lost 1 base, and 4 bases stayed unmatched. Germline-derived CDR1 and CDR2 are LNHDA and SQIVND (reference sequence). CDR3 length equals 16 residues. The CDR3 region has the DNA TGTGCCAGTAGTCCGGGACAGGGGGGATCCTACAATGAGCAGTTCTTC. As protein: CASSPGQGGSYNEQFF.

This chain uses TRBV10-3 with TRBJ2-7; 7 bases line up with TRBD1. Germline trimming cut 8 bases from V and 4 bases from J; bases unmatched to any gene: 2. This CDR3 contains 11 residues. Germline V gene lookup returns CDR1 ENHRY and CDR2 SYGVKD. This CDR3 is CAIGTDYEQYF. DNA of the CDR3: TGTGCCATCGGGACAGATTACGAGCAGTACTTC.

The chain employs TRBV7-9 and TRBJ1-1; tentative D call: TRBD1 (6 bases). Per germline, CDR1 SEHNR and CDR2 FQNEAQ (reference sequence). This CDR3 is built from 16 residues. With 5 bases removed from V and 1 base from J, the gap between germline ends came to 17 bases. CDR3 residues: CASSPPGTGRNTEAFF. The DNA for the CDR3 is TGTGCCAGCAGCCCCCCAGGTACAGGGCGGAACACTGAAGCTTTCTTT.

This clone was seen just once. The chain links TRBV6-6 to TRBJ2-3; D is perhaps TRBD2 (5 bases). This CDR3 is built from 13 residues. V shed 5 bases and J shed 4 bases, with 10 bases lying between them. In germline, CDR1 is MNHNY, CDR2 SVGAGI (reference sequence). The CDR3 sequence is CASSLDGADTQYF. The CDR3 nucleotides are TGTGCCAGCAGTCTGGACGGGGCAGATACGCAGTATTTT.

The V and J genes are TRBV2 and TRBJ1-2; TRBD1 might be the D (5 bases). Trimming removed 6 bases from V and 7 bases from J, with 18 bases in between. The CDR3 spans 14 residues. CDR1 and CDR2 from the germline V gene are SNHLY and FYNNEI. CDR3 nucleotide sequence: TGTGCCAGCAGCGAGCTTGGGGGGTACCTTGGCTACACCTTC. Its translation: CASSELGGYLGYTF. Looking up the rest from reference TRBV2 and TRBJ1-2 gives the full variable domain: EPEVTQTPSHQVTQMGQEVILRCVPISNHLYFYWYRQILGQKVEFLVSFYNNEISEKSEIFDDQFSVERPDGSNFTLKIRSTKLEDSAMYFCASSELGGYLGYTFGSGTRLTVV.

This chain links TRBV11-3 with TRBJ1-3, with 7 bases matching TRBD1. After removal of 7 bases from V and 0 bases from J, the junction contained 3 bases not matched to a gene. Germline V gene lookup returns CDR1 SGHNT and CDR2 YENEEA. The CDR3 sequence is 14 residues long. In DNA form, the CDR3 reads TGTGCCAGCACGGACAGGACCTCTGGAAACACCATATATTTT. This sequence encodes CASTDRTSGNTIYF.

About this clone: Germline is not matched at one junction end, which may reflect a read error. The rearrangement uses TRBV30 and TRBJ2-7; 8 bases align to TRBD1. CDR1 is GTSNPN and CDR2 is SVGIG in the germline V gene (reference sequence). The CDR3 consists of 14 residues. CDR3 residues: CAWSVPPQGAIIVF. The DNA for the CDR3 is TGTGCCTGGAGTGTCCCCCCCCAGGGGGCCATTATAGTCTTC.